Shown below are 27 T cell receptor beta chains from a single sample sequenced in a study of blood T cell repertoires in COVID-19. The protocol was immunoSEQ multiplex PCR, while the TCRdb copy is restricted to in-frame clones and leaves out a portion. Of around 94,000 clones detected, about 91% appear once; the ten largest clones hold less than 4.5%. Sequencing was done on a sample of peripheral blood. The receptors were gathered from a young man with acute or convalescent COVID-19.

The chain has TRBV5-1 and TRBJ2-7; 8 bases fit TRBD1. Trimming at V came to 4 bases and at J to 5 bases, leaving 11 bases not matched to a gene. CDR3 length: 15 amino acids. Germline-derived CDR1 and CDR2 are SGHRS and YFSETQ. The CDR3 bases are TGCGCCAGCAGCGGAGTCGACAGGGGAAGTAACGAGCAGTACTTC. Amino acid sequence: CASSGVDRGSNEQYF.

The V call is TRBV9, the J call TRBJ1-6; no clear D gene. Germline lookup yields CDR1 SGDLS and CDR2 YYNGEE. The CDR3 is made up of 15 amino acids. Trimming removed 3 bases from V and 5 bases from J, with 12 bases in between. Here the CDR3 reads CASSGSGTNNSPLHF. Here the CDR3 DNA reads TGTGCCAGCAGCGGGTCAGGTACGAATAATTCACCCCTCCACTTT.

V usage is TRBV18 and J usage is TRBJ2-1, with 10 nucleotides matching TRBD1. Germline V CDR1 and CDR2: KGHSH, LQKENI. This CDR3 contains 17 residues. V gave up 2 bases and J gave up 8 bases; unmatched junction bases: 12. CDR3 sequence reads: CASSPTNRDRGRDEQFF. For the CDR3, the DNA is TGTGCCAGCTCACCAACGAACCGGGACAGGGGTCGCGATGAGCAGTTCTTC. Complete variable domain (other parts from reference TRBV18 and TRBJ2-1): NAGVMQNPRHLVRRRGQEARLRCSPMKGHSHVYWYRQLPEEGLKFMVYLQKENIIDESGMPKERFSAEFPKEGPSILRIQQVVRGDSAAYFCASSPTNRDRGRDEQFFGPGTRLTVL.

The V call is TRBV19, the J call TRBJ2-7, with TRBD1 identical over 9 bases. V was clipped by 1 base and J by 5 bases; unmatched bases: 6. Germline loops: CDR1 LNHDA, CDR2 SQIVND (reference sequence). The CDR3 totals 15 residues. The CDR3, as DNA: TGTGCCAGTAGTATAGTAGGGACAGGGCCACACGAGCAGTACTTC. Translated: CASSIVGTGPHEQYF.

The chain carries TRBV12-3 or TRBV12-4 and TRBJ1-6; D is unclear. V lost 3 bases, J lost 6 bases, and 6 bases lay in between. The CDR3 runs to 13 residues. CDR3 sequence: CASSLWLNSPLHF. CDR3 bases: TGTGCCAGCAGTTTGTGGCTTAATTCACCCCTCCACTTT.

The V gene is TRBV11-2, the J gene TRBJ1-1, with D perhaps TRBD1 (6 bases). The CDR3 spans 15 residues. V dropped 2 bases and J dropped 10 bases, with 20 bases sitting between them. Germline CDR1 and CDR2: SGHAT and FQNNGV. CDR3 in amino acids: CASSLLSGGGIGAFF. The CDR3 nucleotides are TGTGCCAGCAGCTTACTATCCGGGGGGGGCATAGGAGCTTTCTTT. The full variable domain, completed using reference TRBV11-2 and TRBJ1-1, is EAGVAQSPRYKIIEKRQSVAFWCNPISGHATLYWYQQILGQGPKLLIQFQNNGVVDDSQLPKDRFSAERLKGVDSTLKIQPAKLEDSAVYLCASSLLSGGGIGAFFGQGTRLTVV.

The V call is TRBV5-5, the J call TRBJ2-1; 10 nucleotides agree with TRBD1. Losses at the gene ends were 4 bases for V and 6 bases for J; bases not matched to a gene: 10. The CDR3 totals 16 residues. Germline V lookup: CDR1 SGHKS, CDR2 YYEKEE (reference sequence). In DNA form, the CDR3 reads TGTGCCAGCAGCACATCTTCGGGACAGGGGTTCAATGAGCAGTTCTTC. This translates into CASSTSSGQGFNEQFF.

The J gene is TRBJ1-3, the V gene TRBV3-1 (or the pseudogene TRBV3-2); perhaps TRBD1 as D (5 bases). CDR1 LGHDT and CDR2 YNNKEL come from the germline V gene (reference sequence). This CDR3 region has 11 residues. The V end lost 4 bases, the J end lost 9 bases, and 7 bases lay between the germline ends. The CDR3 bases are TGTGCCAGCAGCCCCGGGGGCACCATATATTTT. It encodes CASSPGGTIYF.

The genes are TRBV5-6 and TRBJ2-2; D gene unclear. There are 15 residues in the CDR3. In germline, CDR1 is SGHDT, CDR2 YYEEEE. V was cut by 0 bases and J by 4 bases, with 10 bases left in between. CDR3 DNA: TGTGCCAGCAGCTTGGGCAGGCTCGGCACCGGGGAGCTGTTTTTT. This sequence encodes CASSLGRLGTGELFF. The whole variable domain, filled in from reference TRBV5-6 and TRBJ2-2, reads DAGVTQSPTHLIKTRGQQVTLRCSPKSGHDTVSWYQQALGQGPQFIFQYYEEEERQRGNFPDRFSGHQFPNYSSELNVNALLLGDSALYLCASSLGRLGTGELFFGEGSRLTVL.

The chain joins TRBV6-5 to TRBJ1-2; 8 positions agree with TRBD1. Unmatched junction bases numbered 6, after V lost 5 bases and J lost 7 bases. The CDR3 runs to 13 residues. Germline loops: CDR1 MNHEY, CDR2 SVGAGI. The DNA of the CDR3 is TGTGCCAGCAGTATCGACAGGGGTCCTGGCTACACCTTC. Amino acids: CASSIDRGPGYTF.

This clone has a single count. The chain recombines TRBV28 with TRBJ1-1, with D possibly TRBD1 on 5 matching bases. The CDR3 sequence is 13 residues long. The ends were cut back, 8 bases at V and 3 bases at J, with 13 bases in the middle. Germline assignment: CDR1 MDHEN and CDR2 SYDVKM. In DNA form, the CDR3 reads TGTGCCAGCTATTCCAGGGATTACACTGAAGCTTTCTTT. Protein product: CASYSRDYTEAFF.

Concerning this clone: The germline gene is not matched at one end of the junction; a read error may be the cause. The chain uses TRBV4-1 and TRBJ2-7, with 7 bases fitting TRBD2. Germline CDR1 reads MGHRA; CDR2 reads YSYEKL. The CDR3 loop spans 12 amino acids. The CDR3 nucleotides are TGCGCCAGCAGCCGCCCCGGGACTAAGGTAGACTTC. This encodes CASSRPGTKVDF.

This chain uses TRBV5-1 with TRBJ1-1; TRBD1 is a possible D gene (5 bases). This CDR3 contains 13 residues. V was pared by 4 bases and J by 8 bases, with 15 bases between. Germline CDR1 SGHRS, CDR2 YFSETQ. The chain's CDR3 is CASSPGGGVEAFF. The CDR3 region has the DNA TGCGCCAGCAGCCCCGGCGGGGGTGTCGAAGCTTTCTTT.

J is TRBJ2-3 and V is TRBV11-3; 10 bases match TRBD1. Unmatched junction bases numbered 16, after V lost 0 bases and J lost 4 bases. The length of the CDR3 is 20 residues. CDR1 SGHNT and CDR2 YENEEA come from the germline V gene. Written as DNA, the CDR3 is TGTGCCAGCAGCTTAGATCTTATATTAGCGGGACAGGGGAGGCCAGATACGCAGTATTTT. It is translated as CASSLDLILAGQGRPDTQYF.

This chain joins TRBV19 and TRBJ1-3; D might be TRBD1 (6 bases). This CDR3 is 17 amino acids long. The germline V and J ends were trimmed by 6 bases and 4 bases, with 22 bases remaining between them. The germline gives CDR1 LNHDA, CDR2 SQIVND (reference sequence). CDR3 sequence: CASSLGRGRDFGNTIYF. CDR3 coding DNA: TGTGCCAGTAGCTTGGGCAGGGGCAGGGATTTCGGAAACACCATATATTTT.

In its sample, this clone was seen once. This chain joins TRBV9 and TRBJ1-5, with a tentative D call TRBD1 (6 bases). The V gene's germline CDR1 is SGDLS and CDR2 YYNGEE. Trimming shortened V by 4 bases and J by 7 bases, and 15 bases separated the two germline ends. The CDR3 runs to 14 residues. CDR3 residues: CASSPRGGGQPQHF. The CDR3 DNA is TGTGCCAGCAGCCCCCGGGGGGGCGGGCAGCCCCAGCATTTT.

The rearrangement links TRBV25-1 to TRBJ1-2; D is possibly TRBD1 (6 bases). This CDR3 is 14 amino acids long. V was pared by 6 bases and J by 2 bases, with 13 bases between. Germline V CDR1 and CDR2: MGHDK, SYGVNS. CDR3 DNA: TGTGCCAGCAGGACAACAGGGACGAACTATGGCTACACCTTC. Its protein product is CASRTTGTNYGYTF.

V is TRBV18 and J is TRBJ2-5; TRBD1 matches 11 bases. The V gene end was trimmed by 3 bases and the J gene end by 6 bases; junction bases not matched to a gene: 6. Germline CDR1 reads KGHSH; CDR2 reads LQKENI. The length of the CDR3 is 15 residues. The CDR3 DNA follows: TGTGCCAGCTCACCGCGGACAGGGGGCGAGAAGACCCAGTACTTC. Its protein product is CASSPRTGGEKTQYF.

The rearrangement links TRBV19 to TRBJ1-5; D is undetermined. The CDR3 is made up of 13 amino acids. V gave up 4 bases and J gave up 4 bases, with 8 bases separating them. The V gene's germline CDR1 is LNHDA and CDR2 SQIVND (reference sequence). This CDR3 is CASSTDRNQPQHF. The CDR3 region has the DNA TGTGCCAGTAGTACTGATCGGAATCAGCCCCAGCATTTT.

The V and J genes are TRBV3-1 (or the pseudogene TRBV3-2) and TRBJ1-6; perhaps TRBD1 as D (5 bases). In germline, CDR1 is LGHDT, CDR2 YNNKEL (reference sequence). This CDR3 is 15 amino acids long. V was cut by 3 bases and J by 0 bases, with 6 bases left in between. The DNA of the CDR3 is TGTGCCAGCAGCCATGACAGCTCCTATAATTCACCCCTCCACTTT. Residues: CASSHDSSYNSPLHF.

This chain links TRBV19 with TRBJ1-1; no definite D call. The CDR3 runs 15 residues. V was shortened by 4 bases and J by 0 bases, with 12 bases between the two germline ends. From germline, CDR1 is LNHDA and CDR2 SQIVND (reference sequence). The CDR3 nucleotides are TGTGCCAGTAGTAAATTAGAGCTCATGAACACTGAAGCTTTCTTT. Its translation: CASSKLELMNTEAFF.

The chain combines TRBV27 with TRBJ1-5; perhaps TRBD1 as D (5 bases). CDR3 length: 14 residues. Germline V gene sequence: CDR1 MNHEY, CDR2 SMNVEV (reference sequence). V was pared by 2 bases and J by 3 bases, with 8 bases between. The CDR3: CASSLQGLNQPQHF. CDR3 DNA: TGTGCCAGCAGTTTACAGGGCCTCAATCAGCCCCAGCATTTT.

The chain couples TRBV30 to TRBJ2-1; the D gene is possibly TRBD1 (5 bases). V was shortened by 2 bases and J by 6 bases, with 5 bases between the two germline ends. The CDR3 totals 11 residues. The germline CDR1 and CDR2 sequences are GTSNPN and SVGIG (reference sequence). Here the CDR3 DNA reads TGTGCCTGGAGTAGGGGCAATGAGCAGTTCTTC. Its translation: CAWSRGNEQFF.

This chain connects TRBV11-2 to TRBJ2-5; TRBD1 agrees at 7 bases. V was pared by 5 bases and J by 0 bases, with 6 bases of the junction left unmatched. CDR3 size: 15 residues. Germline lookup yields CDR1 SGHAT and CDR2 FQNNGV. Here the CDR3 reads CASSQGDKDQETQYF. In DNA, the CDR3 is TGTGCCAGCAGCCAGGGGGACAAGGACCAAGAGACCCAGTACTTC.

The V and J genes are TRBV5-1 and TRBJ1-2; 8 bases match TRBD1. Trimming at V came to 2 bases and at J to 8 bases, leaving 8 bases not matched to a gene. The CDR3 spans 14 residues. CDR1 SGHRS and CDR2 YFSETQ come from the germline V gene. The CDR3 nucleotides are TGCGCCAGCAGCTTCCTAGGACAGGGTAGCGGCTACACCTTC. Protein product: CASSFLGQGSGYTF.

The chain links TRBV11-3 to TRBJ2-3; 10 bases agree with TRBD2. CDR1 and CDR2 from the germline V gene are SGHNT and YENEEA. The J segment lost 6 bases and the V segment lost 2 bases, leaving 5 bases of the junction unmatched. This CDR3 spans 15 amino acids. CDR3 sequence reads: CASSLSGGAADTQYF. DNA of the CDR3: TGTGCCAGCAGCTTAAGCGGGGGGGCAGCCGATACGCAGTATTTT.

This chain connects TRBV24-1 to TRBJ2-2; 7 nucleotides match TRBD1. Germline lookup yields CDR1 KGHDR and CDR2 SFDVKD. V was clipped by 7 bases and J by 7 bases; unmatched bases: 8. This CDR3 region has 14 residues. The CDR3 sequence: CATSDREVNGELFF. CDR3 in DNA: TGTGCCACCAGCGACAGGGAAGTAAACGGGGAGCTGTTTTTT.